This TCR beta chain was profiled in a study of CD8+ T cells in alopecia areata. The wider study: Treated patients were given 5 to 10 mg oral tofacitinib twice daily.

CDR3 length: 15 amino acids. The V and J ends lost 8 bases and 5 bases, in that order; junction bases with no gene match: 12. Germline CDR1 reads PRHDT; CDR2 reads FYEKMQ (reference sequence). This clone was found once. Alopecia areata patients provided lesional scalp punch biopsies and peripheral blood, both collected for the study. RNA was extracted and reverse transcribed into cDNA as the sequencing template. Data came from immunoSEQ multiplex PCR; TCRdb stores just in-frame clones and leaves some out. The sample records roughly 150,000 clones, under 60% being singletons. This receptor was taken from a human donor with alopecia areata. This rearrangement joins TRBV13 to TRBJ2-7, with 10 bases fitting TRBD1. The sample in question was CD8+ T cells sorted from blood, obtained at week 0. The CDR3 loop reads CASRDRGNNLHEQYF. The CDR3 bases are TGTGCCAGCCGGGACAGGGGCAACAACCTCCACGAGCAGTACTTC.